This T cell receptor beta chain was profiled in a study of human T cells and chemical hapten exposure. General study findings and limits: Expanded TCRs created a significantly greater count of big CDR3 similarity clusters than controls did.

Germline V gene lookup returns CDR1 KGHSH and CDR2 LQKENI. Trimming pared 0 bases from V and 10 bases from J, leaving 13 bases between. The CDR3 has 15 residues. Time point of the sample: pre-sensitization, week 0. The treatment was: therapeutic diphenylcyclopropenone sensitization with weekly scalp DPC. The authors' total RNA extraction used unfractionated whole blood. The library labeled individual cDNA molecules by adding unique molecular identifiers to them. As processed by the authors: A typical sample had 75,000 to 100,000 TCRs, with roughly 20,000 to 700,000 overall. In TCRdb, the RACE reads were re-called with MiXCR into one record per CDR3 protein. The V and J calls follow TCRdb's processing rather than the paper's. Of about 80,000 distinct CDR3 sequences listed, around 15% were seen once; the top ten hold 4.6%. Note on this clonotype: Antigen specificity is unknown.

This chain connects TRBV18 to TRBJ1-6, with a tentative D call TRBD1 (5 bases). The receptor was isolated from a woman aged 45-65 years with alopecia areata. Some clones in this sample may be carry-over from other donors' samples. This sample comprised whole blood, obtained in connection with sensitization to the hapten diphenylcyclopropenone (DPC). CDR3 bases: TGTGCCAGCTCACCACCGATAGGGACCGACTCACCCCTCCACTTT. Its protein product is CASSPPIGTDSPLHF.